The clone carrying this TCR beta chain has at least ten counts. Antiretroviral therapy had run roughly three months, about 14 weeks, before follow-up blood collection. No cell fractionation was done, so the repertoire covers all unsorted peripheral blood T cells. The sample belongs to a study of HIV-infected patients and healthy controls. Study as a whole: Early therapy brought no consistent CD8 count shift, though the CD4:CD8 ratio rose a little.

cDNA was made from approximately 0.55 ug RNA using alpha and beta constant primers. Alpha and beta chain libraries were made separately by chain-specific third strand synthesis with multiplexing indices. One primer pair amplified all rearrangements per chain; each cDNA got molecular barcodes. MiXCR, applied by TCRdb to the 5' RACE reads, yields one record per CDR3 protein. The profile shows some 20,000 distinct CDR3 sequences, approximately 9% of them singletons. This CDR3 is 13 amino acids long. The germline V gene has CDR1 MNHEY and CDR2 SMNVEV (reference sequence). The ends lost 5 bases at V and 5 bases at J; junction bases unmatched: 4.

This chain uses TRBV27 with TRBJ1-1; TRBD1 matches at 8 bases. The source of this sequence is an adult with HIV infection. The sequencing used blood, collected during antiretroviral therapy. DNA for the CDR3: TGTGCCAGCAGTGGTCAGGGGGCAACTGAAGCTTTCTTT. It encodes CASSGQGATEAFF.